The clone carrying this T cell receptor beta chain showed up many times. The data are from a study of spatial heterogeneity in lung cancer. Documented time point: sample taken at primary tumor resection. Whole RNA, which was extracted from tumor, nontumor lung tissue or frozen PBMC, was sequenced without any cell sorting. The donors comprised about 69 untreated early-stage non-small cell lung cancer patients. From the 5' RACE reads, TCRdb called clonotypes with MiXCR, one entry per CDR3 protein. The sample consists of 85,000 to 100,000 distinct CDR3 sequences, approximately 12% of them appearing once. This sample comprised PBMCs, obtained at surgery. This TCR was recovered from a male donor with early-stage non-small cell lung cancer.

The DNA of the CDR3 is TGTGCCAGCAGCTTAGGACAGGGGGCAAACACCGGGGAGCTGTTTTTT. As protein: CASSLGQGANTGELFF. The genes are TRBV7-9 and TRBJ2-2, with TRBD1 identical over 10 bases. Germline CDR1 is SEHNR and CDR2 is FQNEAQ (reference sequence). J lost 2 bases, V lost 1 base, and 1 base had no gene match. This CDR3 contains 16 residues.